This T cell receptor beta chain was sequenced in a study of tumor and adjacent non-tumor tissue in lung cancer. Study-level points and caveats: TCR diversity was significantly greater in tumor than normal lung tissue. Normal lung showed higher cumulative top 100 clone frequency than tumor. Higher tumor TCR diversity was associated with shorter survival.

A modified ARM-PCR protocol with three rounds of nested PCR amplified TCRbeta. Each CDR3 protein is one row after TCRdb ran MiXCR on the multiplex PCR reads. The data show more than 60,000 distinct CDR3 sequences, around 76% seen once. The V end lost 10 bases, the J end lost 7 bases, and 19 bases lay between the germline ends. This CDR3 is built from 13 residues. Details on this clonotype: Its target is unknown.

The template was RNA from unsorted bulk tissue. The normal lung tissue was taken more than 3 cm from the tumor edge. Newly diagnosed lung cancer patients had thoracic surgery in China, August–late 2014, without prior chemotherapy. The rearrangement links TRBV12-3 or TRBV12-4 to TRBJ1-1; D is undetermined. The sequence was collected from a man aged 60 to 75 with non-small cell lung cancer. What was sequenced was distant non-tumor lung tissue. CDR3 bases: TGTGCCAACAGCCTATCCAGGAATAGTGAAGCTTTCTTT. Protein: CANSLSRNSEAFF.